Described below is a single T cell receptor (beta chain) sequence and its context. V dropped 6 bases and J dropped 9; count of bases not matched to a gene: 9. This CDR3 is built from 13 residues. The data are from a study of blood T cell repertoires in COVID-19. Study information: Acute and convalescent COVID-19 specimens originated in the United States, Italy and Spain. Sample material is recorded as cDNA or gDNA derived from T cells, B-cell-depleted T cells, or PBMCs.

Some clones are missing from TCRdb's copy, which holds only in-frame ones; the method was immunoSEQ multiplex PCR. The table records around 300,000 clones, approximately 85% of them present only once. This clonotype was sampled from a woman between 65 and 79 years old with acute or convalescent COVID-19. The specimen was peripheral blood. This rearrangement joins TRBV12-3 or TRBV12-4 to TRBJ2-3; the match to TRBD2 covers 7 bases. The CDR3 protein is CASSPGRGGTQYF. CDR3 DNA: TGTGCCAGCAGCCCTGGGAGGGGAGGCACGCAGTATTTT.